These 20 T cell receptor beta chains share one sample of origin, sequenced in a study of control samples from healthy donors and cancer patients. The assay was immunoSEQ multiplex PCR, and TCRdb's table has in-frame clones only and misses some. This sample yields 95,000 to 150,000 clones, of which more than 85% are seen a single time; around 2% belongs to the top ten. The sequenced sample consisted of blood. These receptors all stem from a young man in good health.

The chain links TRBV24-1 to TRBJ2-1, with TRBD2 identical over 10 bases. Germline CDR1 and CDR2: KGHDR and SFDVKD. The V and J ends lost 6 bases and 4 bases, in that order; junction bases with no gene match: 5. The CDR3 runs 15 residues. DNA for the CDR3: TGTGCCACCAGTTATACTAGCGGGGCTTACAATGAGCAGTTCTTC. This codes for CATSYTSGAYNEQFF.

The chain couples TRBV18 to TRBJ2-3; D not certain. The CDR3 has 13 residues. Per germline, CDR1 KGHSH and CDR2 LQKENI. V was cut by 8 bases and J by 3 bases, with 12 bases left in between. This CDR3 is CASLFSLTDTQYF. CDR3 sequence (DNA): TGTGCCAGCCTCTTCTCCCTTACAGATACGCAGTATTTT. Using reference TRBV18 and TRBJ2-3 for the parts outside the CDR3, the full variable domain is NAGVMQNPRHLVRRRGQEARLRCSPMKGHSHVYWYRQLPEEGLKFMVYLQKENIIDESGMPKERFSAEFPKEGPSILRIQQVVRGDSAAYFCASLFSLTDTQYFGPGTRLTVL.

The gene calls are TRBV2 and TRBJ1-2; D is unresolved. The V gene lost 6 bases and the J gene lost 7 bases, with 21 bases spanning the gap. The CDR3 totals 15 residues. Germline CDR1 and CDR2: SNHLY and FYNNEI. The CDR3 spells CASRPLRGELGGYTF. CDR3 nucleotides: TGTGCCAGCAGACCACTGAGAGGAGAACTTGGTGGCTACACCTTC.

This chain connects TRBV6-6 to TRBJ1-1; D possibly corresponds to TRBD1 (6 bases). Germline V gives CDR1 MNHNY, CDR2 SVGAGI (reference sequence). V was cut by 2 bases and J by 5 bases, with 15 bases left in between. The CDR3 totals 15 residues. The CDR3 DNA reads TGTGCCAGCAGTTACGCTGGGGCAGGGGAGACTGAAGCTTTCTTT. Its protein product is CASSYAGAGETEAFF.

This chain links TRBV5-1 with TRBJ1-2; D unclear. V lost 4 bases and J lost 4, with 14 bases in between. Per germline, CDR1 SGHRS and CDR2 YFSETQ. The CDR3 loop spans 14 amino acids. The DNA of the CDR3 is TGCGCCAGCAGCCCCACCCTAGAGGTCTATGGCTACACCTTC. This encodes CASSPTLEVYGYTF.

The chain joins TRBV3-1 (or the pseudogene TRBV3-2) to TRBJ1-2; D gene ambiguous. V lost 6 bases and J lost 2, with 22 bases in between. CDR1 is LGHDT and CDR2 is YNNKEL in the germline V gene (reference sequence). The CDR3 extends over 17 amino acids. The chain's CDR3 is CASSRRGPQSRNYGYTF. The CDR3 DNA sequence: TGTGCCAGCAGTCGCCGCGGCCCTCAGTCGAGAAACTATGGCTACACCTTC.

The chain carries TRBV10-1 and TRBJ1-3; 7 nucleotides match TRBD1. The CDR3 covers 15 residues. The germline V gene encodes CDR1 WNHNN and CDR2 SYGVQD (reference sequence). J was trimmed by 7 bases and V by 8 bases; bases with no gene match: 14. The CDR3 loop reads CASPRRQGRRNTIYF. CDR3 DNA: TGCGCCAGCCCAAGGAGACAGGGAAGGAGGAACACCATATATTTT.

This clone was counted only a few times. The chain combines TRBV12-2 with TRBJ1-5; the table's TRBD1 call for D was not verified on the DNA. TRBV12-2 is an annotated pseudogene. This CDR3 is 14 amino acids long. The CDR3 region is CASREPQDNQPQHF. In DNA form, the CDR3 reads TGTGCAAGTCGCGAGCCTCAGGACAATCAGCCCCAGCATTTT.

The rearrangement uses TRBV7-9 and TRBJ2-7; D ambiguous. The CDR3 totals 12 residues. The V end lost 5 bases, the J end lost 7 bases, and 12 bases lay between the germline ends. Germline assignment: CDR1 SEHNR and CDR2 FQNEAQ (reference sequence). The CDR3 spells CASSPLIVEQYF. The CDR3 DNA reads TGTGCCAGCAGCCCTTTAATTGTAGAGCAGTACTTC.

The chain recombines TRBV7-2 with TRBJ2-7; D possibly corresponds to TRBD2 (6 bases). CDR3 size: 15 residues. The germline CDR1 and CDR2 sequences are SGHTA and FQGNSA. Between the trimmed V and J ends, which lost 5 bases and 3 bases, there was a span of 17 bases. In DNA form, the CDR3 reads TGTGCCAGCAGCCTCGGGACTGGAGTGTACTACGAGCAGTACTTC. Protein product: CASSLGTGVYYEQYF.

The gene calls are TRBV15 and TRBJ1-1, with D unresolved. Germline V gene lookup returns CDR1 LNHNV and CDR2 YYDKDF (reference sequence). The CDR3 has 14 amino acids. V lost 0 bases and J lost 1, with 6 bases in between. CDR3 sequence reads: CATSRDPGNTEAFF. CDR3 in DNA: TGTGCCACCAGCAGAGATCCAGGGAACACTGAAGCTTTCTTT.

The V and J genes are TRBV24-1 and TRBJ2-3; 7 nucleotides agree with TRBD2. Trimming removed 2 bases from V and 4 bases from J; junction bases left unmatched: 17. The CDR3 covers 19 residues. CDR1 and CDR2 from the germline V gene are KGHDR and SFDVKD. CDR3 sequence (DNA): TGTGCCACCAGTGATTCTACTACTCTAGCGGCACTAGACTCAGATACGCAGTATTTT. Translation gives CATSDSTTLAALDSDTQYF.

This chain connects TRBV7-8 to TRBJ1-5; D is unclear. The CDR3 extends over 17 amino acids. From germline, CDR1 is SGHVS and CDR2 FQNEAQ. With 1 base removed from V and 0 bases from J, the gap between germline ends came to 13 bases. The CDR3: CASSLGSGTYSNQPQHF. Written as DNA, the CDR3 is TGTGCCAGCAGCTTAGGCTCAGGAACTTATAGCAATCAGCCCCAGCATTTT.

V usage is TRBV4-3 and J usage is TRBJ2-1, with a weak D call TRBD2 (5 bases). The CDR3 extends over 16 amino acids. Trimming removed 4 bases from V and 2 bases from J, with 15 bases in between. The germline V gene encodes CDR1 LGHNA and CDR2 YSLEER. The CDR3 nucleotides are TGCGCCAGCAGCCTAGGACTTGTAGGCCCCTACAATGAGCAGTTCTTC. Amino acid sequence: CASSLGLVGPYNEQFF.

The CDR3 coding sequence is TGTGCCAGCTCACCACCCATGCTTAGCGGCACAGATACGCAGTATTTT. It specifies CASSPPMLSGTDTQYF. J is TRBJ2-3 and V is TRBV18; TRBD2 is a possible D gene (5 bases). The germline V gene encodes CDR1 KGHSH and CDR2 LQKENI. V was shortened by 0 bases and J by 1 base, with 11 bases between the two germline ends. There are 16 residues in the CDR3.

The rearrangement uses TRBV25-1 and TRBJ1-1, with D possibly matching TRBD1 (5 bases). Trimming stripped 8 bases from V and 0 bases from J, with 16 bases between. CDR3 length: 15 residues. Germline loops: CDR1 MGHDK, CDR2 SYGVNS. CDR3 nucleotide sequence: TGTGCCAGCGGGACCGTAAAAGGGATGAACACTGAAGCTTTCTTT. It translates to CASGTVKGMNTEAFF.

The rearrangement links TRBV11-2 to TRBJ2-7; tentatively, D is TRBD2 (5 bases). Trimming pared 5 bases from V and 2 bases from J, leaving 28 bases between. The germline V gene encodes CDR1 SGHAT and CDR2 FQNNGV. The CDR3 extends over 19 amino acids. The CDR3 DNA reads as TGTGCCAGCAGCCGCCCGTGGGTAGGAAAGACTGGGAGCCCCTACGAGCAGTACTTC. Protein sequence: CASSRPWVGKTGSPYEQYF.

The chain employs TRBV7-3 and TRBJ2-2; D may be TRBD1 (6 bases). Germline CDR1 and CDR2: SGHTA and FQGTGA. V lost 2 bases, J lost 1 base, and 8 bases lay in between. The CDR3 sequence is 15 residues long. The CDR3 protein is CASSLGGRNTGELFF. CDR3 DNA: TGTGCCAGCAGCTTAGGGGGCAGGAACACCGGGGAGCTGTTTTTT.

CDR3 sequence (DNA): TGTGCCAGCTCGGACGGGGCGACCCGGGAGCTGTTTTTT. This encodes CASSDGATRELFF. The gene calls are TRBV18 and TRBJ2-2; the D call may be TRBD1 or TRBD2 (5 bases each). This CDR3 region has 13 residues. V dropped 6 bases and J dropped 9 bases, with 14 bases sitting between them. The germline CDR1 and CDR2 sequences are KGHSH and LQKENI.

The chain links TRBV15 to TRBJ1-3; unclear D gene. CDR1 and CDR2 from the germline V gene are LNHNV and YYDKDF (reference sequence). Trimming left V 1 base short and J 7 bases short, with 17 bases between. The CDR3 runs 16 residues. The CDR3 DNA sequence: TGTGCCACCAGCAGAGGGTTTGGGCAGGCAAACAACACCATATATTTT. Protein product: CATSRGFGQANNTIYF.